The sequence of this T cell receptor (beta chain) was determined in a study of CD8+ T cells in alopecia areata. General study points: With patients, TCR sharing proved less clear than in mice, a difference possibly related to HLA. Within the top 100, expanded CD8+ clones significantly decreased with tofacitinib, as did scalp clonality. Scalp samples also yield sequences from resident alphabeta T cells of normal skin. Higher clonality and more expanded CD8+ clones appeared in lesional than normal scalp.

Worth noting for this clone: No antigen is known for it.

cDNA prepared by RNA extraction and subsequent reverse transcription served as the template for sequencing. Using immunoSEQ multiplex PCR, the repertoire was profiled, and TCRdb retains in-frame clones only, with some absent. The sample has around 300,000 clones; 60% are singletons. Sample treatment: oral pan-JAK inhibitor, 5-10 mg twice daily. This CDR3 is 15 amino acids long. Trimming cost V 0 bases and J 2 bases, with 10 bases left between them. Germline CDR1 reads GTSNPN; CDR2 reads SVGIG (reference sequence). This clonotype was obtained from a human donor with alopecia areata. The chain recombines TRBV30 with TRBJ2-2; the D is unclear. The source was CD4+ T cells sorted from blood, collected around week 53, from a patient treated with tofacitinib. As DNA, the CDR3 is TGTGCCTGGAGTGTAAACAGACTCAACACCGGGGAGCTGTTTTTT. As protein: CAWSVNRLNTGELFF.